The 16 T cell receptor beta chains given below trace back to one sample, sequenced in a study of blood T cells in healthy people across ages (dated by TCRdb to the mid-2010s). The library was produced with 5' RACE. Reads for this sample came from an Illumina HiSeq 2500. A second PCR of roughly 7 to 11 cycles was performed with a sample-barcoded 5' primer and a J-beta primer mix. TCRdb handled the public reads itself, with Q25 trimming in fastp and clone calling in MiXCR, and kept productive beta chains. All rows with the same CDR3 protein become a single entry with the most common DNA and genes. The sample data list hundreds of thousands of distinct CDR3 sequences, and 32% of these were observed just once. Together, the top ten hold roughly 14% of the sample. Sequencing was performed on blood. Receptor source: a woman older than 75 in good health. Donor details come from another sample of the same person, matched by shared clones.

This sequence joins TRBV4-3 and TRBJ1-6; D may be TRBD1 (6 bases). The germline CDR1 and CDR2 sequences are LGHNA and YSLEER. The CDR3 spans 15 residues. Trimming removed 4 bases at V and 5 bases at J, with 12 bases between. This CDR3 is CASSPGTPDNSPLHF. The CDR3 DNA follows: TGCGCCAGCAGCCCAGGGACACCTGATAATTCACCCCTCCACTTT.

This clonotype has only a few counts. The CDR3 coding sequence is TGTGCCAGCAGGGAGACAGGGACAACTAATGAAAAACTGTTTTTT. Its translation: CASRETGTTNEKLFF. The genes are TRBV2 and TRBJ1-4, with 7 nucleotides matching TRBD1. Trimming at V came to 6 bases and at J to 0 bases, leaving 4 bases not matched to a gene. Germline V gene lookup returns CDR1 SNHLY and CDR2 FYNNEI. The CDR3 totals 15 residues.

The chain is built from TRBV12-3 or TRBV12-4 and TRBJ2-2; 14 nucleotides line up with TRBD2. The CDR3 covers 17 residues. J lost 7 bases, V lost 5 bases, and 9 bases had no gene match. The CDR3: CASSRGLAGGYNGELFF. The CDR3 DNA reads as TGTGCCAGCAGTCGAGGACTAGCGGGGGGTTATAACGGGGAGCTGTTTTTT.

This chain links TRBV9 with TRBJ1-5, with D unclear. The CDR3 totals 14 residues. Germline loops: CDR1 SGDLS, CDR2 YYNGEE. The V and J ends lost 3 bases and 3 bases respectively, with 10 bases between them. CDR3 bases: TGTGCCAGCAGCGCCGCGGGTATCAATCAGCCCCAGCATTTT. Its protein product is CASSAAGINQPQHF.

This clonotype has at least ten counts. A read error may be the cause here, since a much bigger clone is one base away. This rearrangement joins TRBV5-1 to TRBJ2-7, with 13 bases fitting TRBD2. Germline V CDR1 and CDR2: SGHRS, YFSETQ. V lost 3 bases, J lost 3 bases, and 0 bases stayed unmatched. This CDR3 contains 14 residues. CDR3 in amino acids: CASSWTSGGYEQYF. The DNA of the CDR3 is TGCGCCAGCAGCTGGACTAGCGGGGGCTACGAGCAGTACTTC.

This clonotype was recorded at least ten times. The rearrangement links TRBV9 to TRBJ1-2, with unresolved D. CDR1 is SGDLS and CDR2 is YYNGEE in the germline V gene. The V and J ends lost 1 base and 8 bases respectively, with 12 bases between them. The length of the CDR3 is 13 residues. The CDR3 coding sequence is TGTGCCAGCAGCGTAACTGAACGGGGAGGCTACACCTTC. Protein product: CASSVTERGGYTF.

The V and J genes are TRBV20-1 and TRBJ2-5, with TRBD2 matching over 10 bases. Trimming cost V 5 bases and J 3 bases; bases outside gene matches: 3. Germline CDR1 DFQATT, CDR2 SNEGSKA (reference sequence). The CDR3 consists of 13 residues. Written as DNA, the CDR3 is TGCAGTGCTGTTACTAGCGGGGAAGAGACCCAGTACTTC. This gives the protein CSAVTSGEETQYF.

On this clonotype: Sequence at one end of the junction differs from germline and may be a read error. The V call is TRBV7-7, the J call TRBJ2-1; D is ambiguous. Near its end, the DNA agrees better with TRBJ2-7, so the J call may be wrong. This CDR3 is built from 14 residues. From germline, CDR1 is SSHAT and CDR2 FNYEAQ (reference sequence). For the CDR3, the DNA is TGTGCTAGCAGCCCGGCGGCCGGCAGCAATGAGCAGTACTTC. Translating gives CASSPAAGSNEQYF.

This clonotype was seen only a few times. The V and J genes are TRBV5-5 and TRBJ1-4; D not resolved. Per the germline V gene, CDR1 is SGHKS and CDR2 is YYEKEE (reference sequence). The CDR3 is 14 residues long. V shed 4 bases and J shed 2 bases, with 9 bases lying between them. Here the CDR3 reads CASSRAPTNEKLFF. Written as DNA, the CDR3 is TGTGCCAGCAGCCGTGCTCCGACTAATGAAAAACTGTTTTTT.

The chain is built from TRBV5-1 and TRBJ2-5; tentative D call: TRBD1 (6 bases). Germline V gene sequence: CDR1 SGHRS, CDR2 YFSETQ. V shed 0 bases and J shed 4 bases, with 13 bases lying between them. The CDR3 spans 15 residues. This CDR3 reads CASSLVRGSGETQYF. DNA of the CDR3: TGCGCCAGCAGCTTGGTTAGGGGGTCGGGAGAGACCCAGTACTTC.

The V call is TRBV12-3 or TRBV12-4, the J call TRBJ2-5; no definite D call. V lost 5 bases and J lost 11, with 15 bases in between. The CDR3 is made up of 12 amino acids. This CDR3 is CASSVNRLEQYF. The CDR3 bases are TGTGCCAGCAGTGTGAACCGGCTTGAGCAGTACTTC.

Worth noting for this clonotype: This may come from a read error, since a much larger clone is one base off. The CDR3 ends on some other residue instead of the conserved phenylalanine or tryptophan, so this is likely a read error. V usage is TRBV15 and J usage is TRBJ1-1; D is unclear. Germline lookup yields CDR1 LNHNV and CDR2 YYDKDF (reference sequence). V was clipped by 5 bases and J by 0 bases, with 7 bases between them. This CDR3 has 13 residues. Here the CDR3 reads CATSSQLNTEAFC. CDR3 in DNA: TGTGCCACCAGCTCCCAATTGAACACTGAAGCTTTCTGT.

This clonotype was counted ten times or more. This chain connects TRBV7-9 to TRBJ2-6; D not certain. V lost 1 base, J lost 0 bases, and 7 bases lay in between. Germline V gives CDR1 SEHNR, CDR2 FQNEAQ (reference sequence). The CDR3 is 16 residues long. The CDR3 loop is CASSLDGVSGANVLTF. CDR3 nucleotide sequence: TGTGCCAGCAGCTTAGATGGGGTCTCTGGGGCCAACGTCCTGACTTTC.

This clonotype was counted ten times or more. The rearrangement joins TRBV4-3 to TRBJ2-5, with 7 bases identical to TRBD2. Losses at the gene ends were 0 bases for V and 5 bases for J; bases not matched to a gene: 12. Germline assignment: CDR1 LGHNA and CDR2 YSLEER. This CDR3 is 17 amino acids long. The CDR3 loop reads CASSQDTTVGGGETQYF. The DNA for the CDR3 is TGCGCCAGCAGCCAAGATACGACAGTGGGGGGAGGGGAGACCCAGTACTTC.

The gene calls are TRBV20-1 and TRBJ2-6; D is ambiguous. V was trimmed by 1 base and J by 0 bases, leaving 7 bases between them. Looked up from germline, CDR1 is DFQATT and CDR2 is SNEGSKA (reference sequence). The CDR3 has 15 amino acids. The DNA of the CDR3 is TGCAGTGCTAGAGGGCTGTGCTCTGGGGCCAACGTCCTGACTTTC. Translated, it gives CSARGLCSGANVLTF.

V usage is TRBV19 and J usage is TRBJ1-2; D unresolved. V lost 4 bases and J lost 5, with 11 bases in between. The CDR3 spans 13 residues. Per the germline V gene, CDR1 is LNHDA and CDR2 is SQIVND (reference sequence). This chain's CDR3 is CASSTETDYGYTF. CDR3 DNA: TGTGCCAGTAGTACCGAGACTGATTATGGCTACACCTTC. Using reference TRBV19 and TRBJ1-2 for the parts outside the CDR3, the full variable domain is DGGITQSPKYLFRKEGQNVTLSCEQNLNHDAMYWYRQDPGQGLRLIYYSQIVNDFQKGDIAEGYSVSREKKESFPLTVTSAQKNPTAFYLCASSTETDYGYTFGSGTRLTVV.